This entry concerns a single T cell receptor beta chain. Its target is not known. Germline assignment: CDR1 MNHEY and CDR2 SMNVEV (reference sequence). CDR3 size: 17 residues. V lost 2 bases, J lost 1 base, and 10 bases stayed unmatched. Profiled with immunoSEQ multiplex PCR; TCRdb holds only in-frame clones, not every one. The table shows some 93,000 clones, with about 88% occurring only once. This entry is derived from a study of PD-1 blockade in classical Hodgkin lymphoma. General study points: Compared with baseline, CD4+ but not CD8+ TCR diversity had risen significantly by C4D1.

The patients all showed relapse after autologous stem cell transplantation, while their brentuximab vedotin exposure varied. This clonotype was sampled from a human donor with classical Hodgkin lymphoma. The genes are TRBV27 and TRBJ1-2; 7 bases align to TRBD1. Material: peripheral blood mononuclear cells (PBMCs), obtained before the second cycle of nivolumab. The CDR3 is CASSLRPTGTVNYGYTF. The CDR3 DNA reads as TGTGCCAGCAGTTTACGGCCCACCGGGACAGTTAACTATGGCTACACCTTC.